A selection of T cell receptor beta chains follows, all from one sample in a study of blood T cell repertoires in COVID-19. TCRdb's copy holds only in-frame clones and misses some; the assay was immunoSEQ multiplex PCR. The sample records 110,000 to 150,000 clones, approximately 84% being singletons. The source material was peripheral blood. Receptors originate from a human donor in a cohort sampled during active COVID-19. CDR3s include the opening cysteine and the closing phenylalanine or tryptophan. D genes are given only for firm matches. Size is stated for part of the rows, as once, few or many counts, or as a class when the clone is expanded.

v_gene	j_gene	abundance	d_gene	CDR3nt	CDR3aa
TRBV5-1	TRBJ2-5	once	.	TGCGCCAGCAGCTTGTTTTCACGAACACAAGAGACCCAGTACTTC	CASSLFSRTQETQYF
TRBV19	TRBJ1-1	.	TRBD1	TGTGCCAGCTCCCCGACAGGGGGCGGGGACACTGAAGCTTTCTTT	CASSPTGGGDTEAFF
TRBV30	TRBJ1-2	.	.	TGTGCCTGGAGTGCTACCCTCGACAGCGTCTATGGCTACACCTTC	CAWSATLDSVYGYTF
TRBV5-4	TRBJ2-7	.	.	TGTGCCAGCAGCTTGTACAGCCAAACCTACGAGCAGTACTTC	CASSLYSQTYEQYF
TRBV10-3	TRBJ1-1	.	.	TGTGCCATCAGTGATAGGGGCACTGAAGCTTTCTTT	CAISDRGTEAFF
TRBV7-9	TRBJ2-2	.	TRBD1	TGTGCCAGCGGGATTTTACAGGGGGCAGTATGGACCGGGGAGCTGTTTTTT	CASGILQGAVWTGELFF
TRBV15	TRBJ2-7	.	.	TGTGCCACCAGCAGAGAACGTCAGGGGAGAAACGAGCAGTACTTC	CATSRERQGRNEQYF
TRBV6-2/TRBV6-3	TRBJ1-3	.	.	TGTGCCAGCAGTTCCCCCTCCGGGACTGTGACTGGAAACACCATATATTTT	CASSSPSGTVTGNTIYF
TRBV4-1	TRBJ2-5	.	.	TGCGCCAGCAGCCTATCCCCCGAAAGATTCTTTAGAGAGACCCAGTACTTC	CASSLSPERFFRETQYF
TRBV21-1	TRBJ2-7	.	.	TGTGCCAGCAGCAAAGCGGGTGCTAGCGGGGGTTCCTCTCCCTCCTACGAGCAGTACTTC	CASSKAGASGGSSPSYEQYF
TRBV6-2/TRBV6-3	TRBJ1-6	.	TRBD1	TGTGCCAGCAGTTACTCCGGGACAGAGCTTTCACCCCTCCACTTT	CASSYSGTELSPLHF
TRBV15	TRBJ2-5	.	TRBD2	TGTGCCACCGGGGAGCGCCGGGCTCAAAAGCGGGGGCGGGAGACCCAGTACTTC	CATGERRAQKRGRETQYF
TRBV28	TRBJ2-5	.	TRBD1	TGTGCCAGCAGGAAAAGGGACAGGCAAGAGACCCAGTACTTC	CASRKRDRQETQYF
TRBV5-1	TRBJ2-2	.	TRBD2	TGCGCCAGCAGCTTGGGACTAGCGGGGGGGCGTCGTCCTGGCGGGGAGCTGTTTTTT	CASSLGLAGGRRPGGELFF
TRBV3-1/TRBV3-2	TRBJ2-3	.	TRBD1	TGTGCCAGCAGCCAGTGGCGGGCAGGGGGAGATACGCAGTATTTT	CASSQWRAGGDTQYF
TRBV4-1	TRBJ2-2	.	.	TGCGCCAGCAGCGGCGGGACTTTGAACACCGGGGAGCTGTTTTTT	CASSGGTLNTGELFF
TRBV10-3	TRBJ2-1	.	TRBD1	TGTGCCATCAGTGTGGACAGGGTCCGTGAGCAGTTCTTC	CAISVDRVREQFF
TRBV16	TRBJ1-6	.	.	TGTGCCAGCAGCCAAGAGGGAAAGACCACCCCTGTTTTT	CASSQEGKTTPVF